The source of this T cell receptor beta chain is a study of T cell changes during pregnancy in multiple sclerosis. V was clipped by 5 bases and J by 2 bases; unmatched bases: 0. Germline CDR1 MNHEY, CDR2 SVGAGI. This CDR3 comprises 14 residues. The protocol was immunoSEQ multiplex PCR, while the TCRdb copy is restricted to in-frame clones and leaves out a portion. The table lists about 53,000 clones, around 90% of them singletons, with under 0.65% in the top ten. The material sequenced was CD4+ T cells from peripheral blood mononuclear cells, taken in the third trimester of pregnancy. The source is a female donor with multiple sclerosis, enrolled in a pregnancy study. This chain connects TRBV6-5 to TRBJ2-5; 12 nucleotides line up with TRBD2. CDR3 protein: CASSTSGGQETQYF. The DNA of the CDR3 is TGTGCCAGCAGTACTAGCGGGGGGCAAGAGACCCAGTACTTC.